The sequence of this T cell receptor (beta chain) was determined in a study of cytomegalovirus exposure and HLA in healthy donors. Findings and caveats of the study: Trimming of TCR beta V- and J-genes showed a link, identified in a later analysis, to a missense DCLRE1C variant.

As regards this clone: Its antigen is still unknown.

The CDR3 runs 15 residues. Trimming removed 1 base from V and 9 bases from J, with 13 bases in between. From germline, CDR1 is SGHVS and CDR2 FQNEAQ. PCR was performed using 60 Vbeta and 13 Jbeta primers. TCRdb keeps only in-frame clones here, not all; method: immunoSEQ multiplex PCR. This sample yields 170,000 or so clones, of which about three quarters are seen a single time; over 3% belongs to the top ten. The sequence came from a woman between 50 and 59 years old in good health and CMV-seropositive. The sample taken for sequencing was PBMCs. The chain uses TRBV7-8 and TRBJ1-6; no firm D call. Here the CDR3 reads CASSLEFLFGSPLHF. DNA for the CDR3: TGTGCCAGCAGCTTAGAGTTTCTTTTCGGTTCACCCCTCCACTTT. Using reference TRBV7-8 and TRBJ1-6 for the parts outside the CDR3, the full variable domain is GAGVSQSPRYKVAKRGQDVALRCDPISGHVSLFWYQQALGQGPEFLTYFQNEAQLDKSGLPSDRFFAERPEGSVSTLKIQRTQQEDSAVYLCASSLEFLFGSPLHFGNGTRLTVT.